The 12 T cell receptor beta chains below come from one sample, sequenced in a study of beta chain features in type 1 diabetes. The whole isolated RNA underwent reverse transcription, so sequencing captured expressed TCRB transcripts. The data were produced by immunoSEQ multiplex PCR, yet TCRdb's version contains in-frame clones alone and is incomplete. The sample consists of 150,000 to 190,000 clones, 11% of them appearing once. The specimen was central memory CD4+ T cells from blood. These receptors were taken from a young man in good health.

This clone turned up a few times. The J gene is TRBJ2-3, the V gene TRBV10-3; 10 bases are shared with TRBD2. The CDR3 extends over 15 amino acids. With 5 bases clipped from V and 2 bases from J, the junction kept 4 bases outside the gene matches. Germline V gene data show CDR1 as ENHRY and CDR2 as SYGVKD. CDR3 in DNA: TGTGCCATCAGTCCCAGCGGGAGGGACACAGATACGCAGTATTTT. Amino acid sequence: CAISPSGRDTDTQYF.

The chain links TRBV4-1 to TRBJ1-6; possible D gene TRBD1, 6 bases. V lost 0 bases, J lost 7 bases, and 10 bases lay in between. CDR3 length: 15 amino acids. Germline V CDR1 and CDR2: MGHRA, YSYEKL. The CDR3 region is CASSQERGRNSPLHF. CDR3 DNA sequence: TGCGCCAGCAGCCAAGAGAGGGGGAGGAATTCACCCCTCCACTTT.

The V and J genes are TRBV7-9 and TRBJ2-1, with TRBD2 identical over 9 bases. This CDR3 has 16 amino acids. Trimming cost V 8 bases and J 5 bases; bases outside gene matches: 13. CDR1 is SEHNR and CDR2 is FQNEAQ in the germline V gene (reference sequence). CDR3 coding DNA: TGTGCCAGCGGTTGGACAGAGGCGGGAGGGGACAATGAGCAGTTCTTC. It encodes CASGWTEAGGDNEQFF. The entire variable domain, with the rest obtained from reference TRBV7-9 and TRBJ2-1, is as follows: DTGVSQNPRHKITKRGQNVTFRCDPISEHNRLYWYRQTLGQGPEFLTYFQNEAQLEKSRLLSDRFSAERPKGSFSTLEIQRTEQGDSAMYLCASGWTEAGGDNEQFFGPGTRLTVL.

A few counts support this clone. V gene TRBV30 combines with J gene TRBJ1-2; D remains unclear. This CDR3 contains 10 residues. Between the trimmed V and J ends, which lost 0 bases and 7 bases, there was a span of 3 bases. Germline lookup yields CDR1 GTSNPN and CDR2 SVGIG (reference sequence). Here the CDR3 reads CAWSVIGYTF. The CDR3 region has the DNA TGTGCCTGGAGTGTAATTGGCTACACCTTC.

CDR3 residues: CASSNRAPAGNTIYF. DNA for the CDR3: TGTGCCAGCTCCAACAGGGCGCCAGCTGGAAACACCATATATTTT. V gene TRBV11-2 combines with J gene TRBJ1-3; D perhaps matches TRBD1 (6 bases). The CDR3 covers 15 residues. CDR1 and CDR2 (germline): SGHAT, FQNNGV. V was pared by 8 bases and J by 2 bases, with 16 bases between.

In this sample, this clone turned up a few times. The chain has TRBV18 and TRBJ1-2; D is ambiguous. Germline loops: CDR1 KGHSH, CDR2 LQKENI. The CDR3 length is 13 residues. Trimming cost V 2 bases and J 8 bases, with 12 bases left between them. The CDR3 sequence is CASSPRQEEGYTF. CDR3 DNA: TGTGCCAGCTCACCAAGGCAGGAAGAGGGCTACACCTTC.

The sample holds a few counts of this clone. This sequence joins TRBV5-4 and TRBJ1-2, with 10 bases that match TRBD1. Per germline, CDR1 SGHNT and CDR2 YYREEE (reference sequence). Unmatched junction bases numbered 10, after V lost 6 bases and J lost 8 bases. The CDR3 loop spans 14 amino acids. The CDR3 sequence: CASTPRQGAWGYTF. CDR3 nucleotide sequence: TGTGCCAGCACACCCAGACAGGGGGCTTGGGGCTACACCTTC. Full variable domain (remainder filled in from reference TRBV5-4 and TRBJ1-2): ETGVTQSPTHLIKTRGQQVTLRCSSQSGHNTVSWYQQALGQGPQFIFQYYREEENGRGNFPPRFSGLQFPNYSSELNVNALELDDSALYLCASTPRQGAWGYTFGSGTRLTVV.

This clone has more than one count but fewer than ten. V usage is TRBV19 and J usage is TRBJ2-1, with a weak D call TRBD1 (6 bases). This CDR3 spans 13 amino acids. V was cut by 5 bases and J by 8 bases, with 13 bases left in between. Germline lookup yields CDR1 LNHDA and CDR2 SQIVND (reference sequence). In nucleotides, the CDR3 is TGTGCCAGTAGTCTCCGGACAGTGGATGAGCAGTTCTTC. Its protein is CASSLRTVDEQFF.

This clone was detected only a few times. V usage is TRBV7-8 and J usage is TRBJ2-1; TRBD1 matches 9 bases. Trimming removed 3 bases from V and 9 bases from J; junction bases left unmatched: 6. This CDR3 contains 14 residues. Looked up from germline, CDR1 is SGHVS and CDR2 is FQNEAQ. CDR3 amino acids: CASSLQGQGTEQFF. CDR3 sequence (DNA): TGTGCCAGCAGCTTGCAAGGACAGGGGACTGAGCAGTTCTTC.

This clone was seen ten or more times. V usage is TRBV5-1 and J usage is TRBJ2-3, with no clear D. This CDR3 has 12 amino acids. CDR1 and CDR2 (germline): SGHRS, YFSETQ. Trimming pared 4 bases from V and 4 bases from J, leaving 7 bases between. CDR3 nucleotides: TGCGCCAGCAGCCTGAAAGCAGATACGCAGTATTTT. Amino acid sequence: CASSLKADTQYF.

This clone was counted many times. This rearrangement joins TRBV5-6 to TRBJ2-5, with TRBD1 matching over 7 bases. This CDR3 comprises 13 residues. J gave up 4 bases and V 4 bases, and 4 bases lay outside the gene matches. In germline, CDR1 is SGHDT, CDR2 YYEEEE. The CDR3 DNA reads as TGTGCCAGCAGCCCAAACAGGGGAGAGACCCAGTACTTC. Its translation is CASSPNRGETQYF.

CDR3 residues: CASSATLDIFTEAFF. The CDR3 DNA reads as TGTGCCAGCAGCGCCACTTTGGACATTTTCACTGAAGCTTTCTTT. The V gene is TRBV9, the J gene TRBJ1-1, with a weak D call TRBD1 (5 bases). Trimming removed 3 bases at V and 4 bases at J, with 16 bases between. The CDR3 is made up of 15 amino acids. Per the germline V gene, CDR1 is SGDLS and CDR2 is YYNGEE.